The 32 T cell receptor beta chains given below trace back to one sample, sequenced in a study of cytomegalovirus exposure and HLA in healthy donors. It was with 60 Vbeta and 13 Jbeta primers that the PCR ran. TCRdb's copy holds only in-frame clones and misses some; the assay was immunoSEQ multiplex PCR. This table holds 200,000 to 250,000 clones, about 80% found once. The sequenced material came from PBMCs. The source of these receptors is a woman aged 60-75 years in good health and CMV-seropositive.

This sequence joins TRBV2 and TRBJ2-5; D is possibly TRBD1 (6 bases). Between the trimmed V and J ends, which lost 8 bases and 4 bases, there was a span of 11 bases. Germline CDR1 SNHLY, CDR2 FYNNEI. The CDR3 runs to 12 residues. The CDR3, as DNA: TGTGCCAGCTCACAGGGCCGAGAGACCCAGTACTTC. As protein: CASSQGRETQYF.

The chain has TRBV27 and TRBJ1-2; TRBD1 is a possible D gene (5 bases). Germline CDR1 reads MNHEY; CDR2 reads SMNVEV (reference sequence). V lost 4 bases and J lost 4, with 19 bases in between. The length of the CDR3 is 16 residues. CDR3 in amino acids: CASSSSGGTNFYGYTF. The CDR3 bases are TGTGCCAGCAGTTCCTCGGGGGGAACTAACTTCTATGGCTACACCTTC.

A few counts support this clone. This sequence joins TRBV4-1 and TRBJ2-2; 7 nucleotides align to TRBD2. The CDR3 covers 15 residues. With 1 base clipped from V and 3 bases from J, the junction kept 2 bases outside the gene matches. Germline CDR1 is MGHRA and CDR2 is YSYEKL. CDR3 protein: CASSQVTSDTGELFF. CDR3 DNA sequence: TGCGCCAGCAGCCAAGTAACTAGCGACACCGGGGAGCTGTTTTTT.

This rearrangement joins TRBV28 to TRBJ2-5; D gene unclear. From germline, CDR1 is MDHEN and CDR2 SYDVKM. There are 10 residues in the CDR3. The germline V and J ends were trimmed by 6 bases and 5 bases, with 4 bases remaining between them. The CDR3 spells CASRAETQYF. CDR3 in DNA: TGTGCCAGCAGGGCCGAGACCCAGTACTTC.

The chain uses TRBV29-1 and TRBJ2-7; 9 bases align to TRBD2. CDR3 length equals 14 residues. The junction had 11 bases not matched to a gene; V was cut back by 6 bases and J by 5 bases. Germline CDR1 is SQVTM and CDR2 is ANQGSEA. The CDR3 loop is CSVKGLAGDDEQYF. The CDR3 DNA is TGCAGCGTGAAGGGACTAGCAGGAGACGACGAGCAGTACTTC.

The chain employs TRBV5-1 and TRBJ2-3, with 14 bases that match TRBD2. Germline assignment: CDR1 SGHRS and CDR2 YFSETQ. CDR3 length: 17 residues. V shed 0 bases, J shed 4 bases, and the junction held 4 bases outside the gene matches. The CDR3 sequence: CASSLEGLAGDADTQYF. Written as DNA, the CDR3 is TGCGCCAGCAGCTTGGAGGGACTAGCGGGAGACGCAGATACGCAGTATTTT.

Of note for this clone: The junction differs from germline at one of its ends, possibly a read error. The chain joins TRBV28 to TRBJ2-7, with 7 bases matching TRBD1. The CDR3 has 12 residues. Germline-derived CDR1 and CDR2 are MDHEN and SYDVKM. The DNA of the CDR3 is TGTGCCAGCGGGACGTACTCGACAGGGCCATCCTTC. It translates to CASGTYSTGPSF.

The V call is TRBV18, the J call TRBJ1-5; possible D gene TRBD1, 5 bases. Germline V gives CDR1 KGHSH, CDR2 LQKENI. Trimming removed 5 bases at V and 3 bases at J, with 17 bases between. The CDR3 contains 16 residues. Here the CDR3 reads CASSTTGTVDNQPQHF. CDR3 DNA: TGTGCCAGCTCAACGACTGGGACTGTAGACAATCAGCCCCAGCATTTT. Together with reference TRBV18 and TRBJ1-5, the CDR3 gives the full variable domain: NAGVMQNPRHLVRRRGQEARLRCSPMKGHSHVYWYRQLPEEGLKFMVYLQKENIIDESGMPKERFSAEFPKEGPSILRIQQVVRGDSAAYFCASSTTGTVDNQPQHFGDGTRLSIL.

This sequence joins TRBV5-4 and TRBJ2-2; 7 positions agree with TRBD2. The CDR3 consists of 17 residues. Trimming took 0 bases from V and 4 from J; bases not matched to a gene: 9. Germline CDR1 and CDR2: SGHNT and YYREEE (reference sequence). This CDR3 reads CASSLASGGAVTGELFF. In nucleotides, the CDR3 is TGTGCCAGCAGCTTGGCTAGCGGAGGGGCGGTCACCGGGGAGCTGTTTTTT.

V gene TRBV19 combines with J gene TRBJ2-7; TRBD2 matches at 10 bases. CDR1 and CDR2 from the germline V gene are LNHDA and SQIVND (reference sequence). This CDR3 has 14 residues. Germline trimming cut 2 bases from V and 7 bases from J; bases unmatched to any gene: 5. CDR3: CASSILAGEGEQYF. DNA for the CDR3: TGTGCCAGTAGTATACTAGCGGGAGAAGGGGAGCAGTACTTC.

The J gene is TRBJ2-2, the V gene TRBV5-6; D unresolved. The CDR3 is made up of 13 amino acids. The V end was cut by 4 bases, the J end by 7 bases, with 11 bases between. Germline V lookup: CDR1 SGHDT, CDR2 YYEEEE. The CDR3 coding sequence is TGTGCCAGCAGCCCGTTTCCGGGCGGGGAGCTGTTTTTT. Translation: CASSPFPGGELFF.

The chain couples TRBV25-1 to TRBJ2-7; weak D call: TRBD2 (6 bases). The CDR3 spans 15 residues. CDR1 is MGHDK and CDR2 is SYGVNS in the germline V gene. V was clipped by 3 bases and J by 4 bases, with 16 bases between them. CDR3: CASSDSGVLDYEQYF. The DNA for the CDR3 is TGTGCCAGCAGTGATTCGGGGGTTCTCGATTACGAGCAGTACTTC.

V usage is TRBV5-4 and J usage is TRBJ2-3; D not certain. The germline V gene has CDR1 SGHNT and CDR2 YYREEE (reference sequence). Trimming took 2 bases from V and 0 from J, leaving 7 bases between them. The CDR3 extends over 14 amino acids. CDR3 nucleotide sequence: TGTGCCAGCAGCTTTACAGACAGCACAGATACGCAGTATTTT. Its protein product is CASSFTDSTDTQYF.

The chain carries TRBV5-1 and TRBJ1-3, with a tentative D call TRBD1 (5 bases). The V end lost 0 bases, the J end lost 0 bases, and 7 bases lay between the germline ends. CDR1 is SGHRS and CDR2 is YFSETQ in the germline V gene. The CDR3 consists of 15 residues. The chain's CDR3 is CASSLGTGSGNTIYF. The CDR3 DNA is TGCGCCAGCAGCTTGGGAACAGGCTCTGGAAACACCATATATTTT.

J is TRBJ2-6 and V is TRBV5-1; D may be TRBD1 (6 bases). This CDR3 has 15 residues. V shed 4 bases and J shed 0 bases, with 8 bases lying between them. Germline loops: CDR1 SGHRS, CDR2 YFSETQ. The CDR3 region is CASSQGGSGANVLTF. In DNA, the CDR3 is TGCGCCAGCAGCCAAGGGGGCTCTGGGGCCAACGTCCTGACTTTC.

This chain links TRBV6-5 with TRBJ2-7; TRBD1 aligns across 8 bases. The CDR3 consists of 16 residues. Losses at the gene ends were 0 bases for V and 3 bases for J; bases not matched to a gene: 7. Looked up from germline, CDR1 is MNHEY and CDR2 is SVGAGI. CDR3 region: CASSYSTGEVIYEQYF. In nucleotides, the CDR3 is TGTGCCAGCAGTTACTCGACAGGGGAGGTGATCTACGAGCAGTACTTC.

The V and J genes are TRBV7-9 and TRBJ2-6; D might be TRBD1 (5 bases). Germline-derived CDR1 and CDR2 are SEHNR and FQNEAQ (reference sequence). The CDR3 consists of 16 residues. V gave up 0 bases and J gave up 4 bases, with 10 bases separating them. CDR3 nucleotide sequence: TGTGCCAGCAGCTTAGCGGCAGGGCCCGGGGCCAACGTCCTGACTTTC. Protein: CASSLAAGPGANVLTF.

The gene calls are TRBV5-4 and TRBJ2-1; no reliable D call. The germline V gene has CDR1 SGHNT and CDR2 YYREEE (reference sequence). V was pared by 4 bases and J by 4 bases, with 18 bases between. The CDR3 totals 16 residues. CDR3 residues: CASSHQAQRLYNEQFF. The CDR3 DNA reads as TGTGCCAGCAGCCACCAAGCCCAGCGACTGTACAATGAGCAGTTCTTC.

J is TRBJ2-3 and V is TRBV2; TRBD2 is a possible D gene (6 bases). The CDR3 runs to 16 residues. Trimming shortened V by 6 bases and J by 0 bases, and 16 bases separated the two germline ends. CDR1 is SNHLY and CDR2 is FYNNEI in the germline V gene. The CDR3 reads CASRSPLAPSTDTQYF. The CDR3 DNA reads TGTGCCAGCAGAAGTCCACTAGCCCCAAGCACAGATACGCAGTATTTT.

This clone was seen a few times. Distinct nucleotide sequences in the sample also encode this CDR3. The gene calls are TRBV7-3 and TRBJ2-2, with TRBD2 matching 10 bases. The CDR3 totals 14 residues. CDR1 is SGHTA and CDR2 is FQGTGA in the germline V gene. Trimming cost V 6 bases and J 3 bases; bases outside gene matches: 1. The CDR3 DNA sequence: TGTGCCAGCAGTAGCGGGAGGTACACCGGGGAGCTGTTTTTT. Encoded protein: CASSSGRYTGELFF.

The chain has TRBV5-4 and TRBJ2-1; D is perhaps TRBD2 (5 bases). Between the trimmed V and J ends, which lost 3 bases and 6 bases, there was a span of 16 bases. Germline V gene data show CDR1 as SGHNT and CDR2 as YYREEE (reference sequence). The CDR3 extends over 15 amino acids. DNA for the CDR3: TGTGCCAGCAGCTCTCCGGGATTTGTCGGCAATGAGCAGTTCTTC. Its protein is CASSSPGFVGNEQFF.

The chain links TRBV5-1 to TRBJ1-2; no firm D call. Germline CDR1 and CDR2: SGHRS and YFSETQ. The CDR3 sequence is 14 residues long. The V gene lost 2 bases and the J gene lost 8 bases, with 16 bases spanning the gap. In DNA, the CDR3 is TGCGCCAGCAGCTTAGGCGGGAAGATGGAAGGCTACACCTTC. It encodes CASSLGGKMEGYTF.

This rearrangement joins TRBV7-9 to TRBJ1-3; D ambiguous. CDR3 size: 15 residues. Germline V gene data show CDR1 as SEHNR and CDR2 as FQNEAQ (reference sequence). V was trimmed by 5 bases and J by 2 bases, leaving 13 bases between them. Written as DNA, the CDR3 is TGTGCCAGCAGCGCATCATTCAGCGCTGGAAACACCATATATTTT. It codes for CASSASFSAGNTIYF.

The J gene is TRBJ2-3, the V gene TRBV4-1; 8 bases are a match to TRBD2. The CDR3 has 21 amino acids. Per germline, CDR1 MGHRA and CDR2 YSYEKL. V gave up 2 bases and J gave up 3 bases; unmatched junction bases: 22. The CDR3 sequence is CASSQRMGAWRSGRRTDTQYF. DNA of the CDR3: TGCGCCAGCAGCCAAAGGATGGGGGCGTGGCGGAGCGGGAGAAGAACAGATACGCAGTATTTT.

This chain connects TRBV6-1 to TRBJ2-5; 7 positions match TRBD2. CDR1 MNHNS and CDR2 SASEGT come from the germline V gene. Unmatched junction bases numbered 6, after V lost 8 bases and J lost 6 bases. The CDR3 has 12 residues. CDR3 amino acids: CASGRARKTQYF. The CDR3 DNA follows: TGTGCCAGCGGGAGGGCCAGGAAGACCCAGTACTTC.

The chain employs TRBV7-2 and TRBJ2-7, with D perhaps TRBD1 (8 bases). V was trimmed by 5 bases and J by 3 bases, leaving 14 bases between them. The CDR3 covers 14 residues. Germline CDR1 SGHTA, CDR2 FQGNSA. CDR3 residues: CASSRGDRRYEQYF. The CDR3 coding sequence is TGTGCCAGCAGCCGGGGGGACAGGCGCTACGAGCAGTACTTC.

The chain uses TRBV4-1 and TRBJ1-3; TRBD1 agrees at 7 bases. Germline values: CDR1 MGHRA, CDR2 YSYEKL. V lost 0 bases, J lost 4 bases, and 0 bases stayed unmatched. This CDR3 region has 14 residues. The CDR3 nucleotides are TGCGCCAGCAGCCAAGAGGACAGGGGAAACACCATATATTTT. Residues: CASSQEDRGNTIYF.

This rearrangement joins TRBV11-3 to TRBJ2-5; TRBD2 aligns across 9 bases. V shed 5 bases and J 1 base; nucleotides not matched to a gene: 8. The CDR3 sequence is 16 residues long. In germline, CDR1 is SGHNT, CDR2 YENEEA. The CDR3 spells CASSEGPAGGQETQYF. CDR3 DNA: TGTGCCAGCAGCGAGGGGCCAGCGGGAGGCCAAGAGACCCAGTACTTC.

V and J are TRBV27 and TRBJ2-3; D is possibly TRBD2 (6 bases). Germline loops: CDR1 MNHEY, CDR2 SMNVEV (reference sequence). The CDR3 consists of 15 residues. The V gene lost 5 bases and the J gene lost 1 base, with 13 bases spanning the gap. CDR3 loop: CASSPAGRGTDTQYF. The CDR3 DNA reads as TGTGCCAGCAGTCCGGCGGGGAGAGGCACAGATACGCAGTATTTT.

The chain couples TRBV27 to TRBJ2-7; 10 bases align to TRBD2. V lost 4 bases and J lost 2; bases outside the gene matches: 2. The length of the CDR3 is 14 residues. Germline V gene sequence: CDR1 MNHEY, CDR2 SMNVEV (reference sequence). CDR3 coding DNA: TGTGCCAGCAGTTCTAGCGGGAGACCCTACGAGCAGTACTTC. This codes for CASSSSGRPYEQYF.

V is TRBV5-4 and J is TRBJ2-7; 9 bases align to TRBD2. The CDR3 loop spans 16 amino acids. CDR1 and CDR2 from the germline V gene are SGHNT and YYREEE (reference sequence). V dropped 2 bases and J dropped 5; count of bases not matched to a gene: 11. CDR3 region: CASSFGKLAGMDEQYF. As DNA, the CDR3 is TGTGCCAGCAGCTTTGGAAAGCTAGCGGGAATGGACGAGCAGTACTTC. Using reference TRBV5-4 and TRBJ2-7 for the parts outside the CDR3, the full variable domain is ETGVTQSPTHLIKTRGQQVTLRCSSQSGHNTVSWYQQALGQGPQFIFQYYREEENGRGNFPPRFSGLQFPNYSSELNVNALELDDSALYLCASSFGKLAGMDEQYFGPGTRLTVT.

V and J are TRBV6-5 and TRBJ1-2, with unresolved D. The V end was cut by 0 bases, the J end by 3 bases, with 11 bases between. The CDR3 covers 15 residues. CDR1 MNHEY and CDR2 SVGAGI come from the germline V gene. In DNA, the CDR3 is TGTGCCAGCAGTTACTCGCCGGTGCCCTACTATGGCTACACCTTC. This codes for CASSYSPVPYYGYTF.